The 10 T cell receptor beta chains reported below all come from one sample, sequenced in a study of regulatory T cells in long-lasting Graves disease. Time point specified: newly diagnosed GD, antithyroid drugs for less than 3 months. The TCR library used RNA extracted from PBMCs. CDR3 regions were amplified by Arm-PCR using iRepertoire HTBI primers to build TCR beta libraries. TCRdb analysed the multiplex PCR reads with MiXCR anew, one entry per CDR3 protein. The table has about 460,000 distinct CDR3 sequences, 11% to 15% seen once. This sample also appeared in a second study, on T cells in Graves' hyperthyroidism and ophthalmopathy.

The specimen comprised peripheral blood mononuclear cells (PBMCs), sampled at new diagnosis, from a patient treated with antithyroid drugs. The receptors here all came from a woman aged 50 to 65 with Graves disease.

This clonotype was detected ten times or more. The V gene is TRBV12-3 or TRBV12-4, the J gene TRBJ2-3; TRBD2 aligns across 12 bases. CDR3 length: 16 residues. V shed 5 bases, J shed 4 bases, and the junction held 7 bases outside the gene matches. The CDR3 DNA reads as TGTGCCAGCAGTCCGAGACTAGCGGGAGTATCAGATACGCAGTATTTT. It specifies CASSPRLAGVSDTQYF.

This clonotype was counted ten times or more. This sequence joins TRBV18 and TRBJ1-3; tentative D call: TRBD1 (6 bases). This CDR3 has 14 amino acids. The germline gives CDR1 KGHSH, CDR2 LQKENI. V lost 8 bases and J 1 base, leaving 12 bases between the germline ends. The CDR3 loop reads CASSPQGSGNTIYF. CDR3 sequence (DNA): TGTGCCAGCAGTCCACAGGGTTCTGGAAACACCATATATTTT.

This clonotype was seen repeatedly, ten times or more. The J gene is TRBJ1-4, the V gene TRBV6-5; 9 nucleotides match TRBD1. V gave up 2 bases and J gave up 5 bases; unmatched junction bases: 9. Germline CDR1 reads MNHEY; CDR2 reads SVGAGI. This CDR3 region has 17 residues. The CDR3 nucleotides are TGTGCCAGCAGTTACAGTCACTCGACAGGGGGGAATGAAAAACTGTTTTTT. It codes for CASSYSHSTGGNEKLFF.

There are many counts of this clonotype. This sequence joins TRBV2 and TRBJ2-3; D may be TRBD1 (6 bases). CDR1 is SNHLY, CDR2 FYNNEI, per germline. The CDR3 runs to 18 residues. Trimming took 0 bases from V and 3 from J, leaving 19 bases between them. Here the CDR3 DNA reads TGTGCCAGCAGTGAAGCGCTTCTACAGGGACGAAGGACAGATACGCAGTATTTT. The encoded protein is CASSEALLQGRRTDTQYF.

This rearrangement joins TRBV3-1 to TRBJ2-1; weak D call: TRBD1 (5 bases). The J call is doubtful: the DNA matches TRBJ2-5 better. Germline V CDR1 and CDR2: LGHDT, YNNKEL (reference sequence). There are 16 residues in the CDR3. CDR3 DNA sequence: TGTGCCAGCACTCCACTCGACAGAGCAGCAAGAGACACCCAGTACTTC. It specifies CASTPLDRAARDTQYF.

This clonotype was seen a few times. The gene calls are TRBV19 and TRBJ2-2; TRBD1 aligns across 9 bases. The CDR3 consists of 15 residues. CDR1 is LNHDA and CDR2 is SQIVND in the germline V gene (reference sequence). V trimming: 7 bases; J trimming: 7 bases; junction bases outside the gene matches: 10. CDR3 DNA: TGTGCCAGTACGTTACCCGGGACAGGGTTCGGGGAGCTGTTTTTT. It codes for CASTLPGTGFGELFF. Complete variable domain (other parts from reference TRBV19 and TRBJ2-2): DGGITQSPKYLFRKEGQNVTLSCEQNLNHDAMYWYRQDPGQGLRLIYYSQIVNDFQKGDIAEGYSVSREKKESFPLTVTSAQKNPTAFYLCASTLPGTGFGELFFGEGSRLTVL.

Turning to this clonotype: A much larger clone differs by one base, so this may be a read error. The rearrangement joins TRBV20-1 to TRBJ2-5; D call uncertain. Germline V gene data show CDR1 as DFQATT and CDR2 as SNEGSKA (reference sequence). The CDR3 has 15 amino acids. Trimming removed 0 bases at V and 11 bases at J, with 22 bases between. CDR3 sequence: CSAREPTAVLNEQYF. CDR3 DNA: TGCAGTGCTAGAGAACCTACGGCGGTTTTAAATGAGCAGTACTTC.

This clonotype was recorded many times. CDR3 residues: CASREESYEQYF. For the CDR3, the DNA is TGTGCCAGCAGGGAGGAGAGCTACGAGCAGTACTTC. This chain uses TRBV12-3 or TRBV12-4 with TRBJ2-7, with a weak D call TRBD2 (5 bases). With 6 bases removed from V and 3 bases from J, the gap between germline ends came to 9 bases. The CDR3 sequence is 12 residues long.

This clonotype was detected ten times or more. The V call is TRBV29-1, the J call TRBJ2-1, with 10 bases matching TRBD1. This CDR3 is 15 amino acids long. V dropped 5 bases and J dropped 7; count of bases not matched to a gene: 11. The germline CDR1 and CDR2 sequences are SQVTM and ANQGSEA. The CDR3 reads CSVTGPGTGVNEQFF. CDR3 in DNA: TGCAGCGTTACTGGTCCCGGGACAGGGGTAAATGAGCAGTTCTTC.

This clonotype has at least ten counts. This chain uses TRBV2 with TRBJ1-6; TRBD1 might be the D (5 bases). Germline V gives CDR1 SNHLY, CDR2 FYNNEI. The V gene lost 10 bases and the J gene lost 8 bases, with 15 bases spanning the gap. The CDR3 has 13 residues. CDR3 coding DNA: TGTGCCATACACGACAGCCCGGATTCACCCCTCCACTTT. It codes for CAIHDSPDSPLHF.